The clone carrying this T cell receptor beta chain was seen only a few times. What it recognizes is unknown. CDR1 and CDR2 (germline): KGHDR, SFDVKD. CDR3 size: 13 residues. V was pared by 7 bases and J by 7 bases, with 15 bases between. iRepertoire HTBI primers and Arm-PCR of CDR3 regions built TCR beta libraries. Authors' data handling: Across all samples, roughly 62 TRBV segments and about 14 TRBJ segments were identified. Each CDR3 protein is one row after TCRdb ran MiXCR on the multiplex PCR reads. None of the V and J calls come from the authors' own analysis; TCRdb made them. The sample shows about 240,000 distinct CDR3 sequences, roughly a fifth of them seen only once. The sample originates from a study of regulatory T cells in long-lasting Graves disease. General study findings and limits: Persistent disease preferred TRBV28, TRBJ1-2 and TRBJ2-5; new disease, TRBV20-1 and TRBJ2-1.

Time point described: newly diagnosed GD, antithyroid drugs for less than 3 months. RNA from PBMCs was the source of the TCR library. The patients were drawn from one endocrinology department in Xi'an, China. The TCR was taken from a female donor with Graves disease. V gene TRBV24-1 combines with J gene TRBJ1-1; D not resolved. The sequencing used peripheral blood mononuclear cells (PBMCs), collected at new diagnosis, from a patient treated with antithyroid drugs. CDR3 DNA sequence: TGTGCCACCAGACTCTCCCAGGCGAGTGAAGCTTTCTTT. Translated: CATRLSQASEAFF.